This record covers a single T cell receptor (beta chain). Its specificity is unknown. This entry comes from a study of shared clonotypes between healthy human individuals. Study conclusions and caveats: Relative to clonotypes present in all four donors, those not shared had lower generation probabilities.

This CDR3 comprises 17 residues. V trimming: 0 bases; J trimming: 5 bases; junction bases outside the gene matches: 11. Germline V CDR1 and CDR2: SEHNR, FQNEAQ (reference sequence). Clones were sequenced by immunoSEQ multiplex PCR, and TCRdb holds only the in-frame ones, with some missing. In the table there are millions of clones, about 93% of which are singletons. Naive-designated CD8 cells lacked CD45RO, were positively enriched for CCR7, and omitted terminally differentiated effector memory CD45RA+ cells. Adults of Caucasian background living in Nashville, Tennessee made up all donors. The source of this sequence is a man aged 18 to 29 in good health. Some clones in this sample may be carry-over from other donors' samples. Material: naive CD8+ T cells from PBMCs. The rearrangement links TRBV7-9 to TRBJ2-5, with TRBD2 matching over 8 bases. CDR3 DNA: TGTGCCAGCAGCTTAGCTGCTGTTGGCGGGAGGATGGAGACCCAGTACTTC. It yields the protein CASSLAAVGGRMETQYF.